The 10 T cell receptor beta chains reported below all come from one sample, sequenced in a study of CXCR3-negative and CXCR3-positive naive CD8 T cells. Via 5' RACE with UMI labels, TRB cDNA libraries were prepared. TCRdb reprocessed the 5' RACE reads; each CDR3 protein has one entry and no DNA is given. This sample lists about 57,000 distinct CDR3 sequences; its ten largest clones have 23%. The sequencing input was memory CD8+ T cells from blood. Receptors originate from a human donor in good health. Some clones in this sample may be carry-over from other donors' samples.

The chain combines TRBV7-9 with TRBJ2-1. CDR1 SEHNR and CDR2 FQNEAQ come from the germline V gene (reference sequence). The CDR3 runs to 15 residues. The CDR3 spells CASSDTVVVYNEQFF.

V gene TRBV20-1 combines with J gene TRBJ2-1; the TCRdb D gene call, TRBD2, has no DNA to confirm it. The CDR3 is 15 amino acids. Germline assignment: CDR1 DFQATT and CDR2 SNEGSKA (reference sequence). CDR3 region: CSATRLEVSYNEQFF.

CDR3 protein: CASSHSTGGNTIYF. J is TRBJ1-3 and V is TRBV16. This CDR3 is 14 amino acids long. Per the germline V gene, CDR1 is KGHSY and CDR2 is FQNENV.

This chain joins TRBV12-3 or TRBV12-4 and TRBJ1-5. The CDR3 consists of 14 residues. This CDR3 is CASSLGPGNQPQHF.

The gene calls are TRBV18 and TRBJ2-7. The CDR3 length is 12 residues. Germline V gives CDR1 KGHSH, CDR2 LQKENI. CDR3 protein: CASSDDRGEQYF.

The chain is built from TRBV6-4 and TRBJ2-2; TCRdb returns TRBD1, unconfirmable since there is no DNA. The CDR3 covers 13 residues. Germline assignment: CDR1 MRHNA and CDR2 SNTAGT. The CDR3 reads CASSDGGAGELFF.

This rearrangement joins TRBV20-1 to TRBJ2-2; with no DNA, the TCRdb D assignment of TRBD1 cannot be verified. CDR1 is DFQATT, CDR2 SNEGSKA, per germline (reference sequence). CDR3 length equals 15 residues. The CDR3 reads CSARELTGPPGELFF.

This chain joins TRBV20-1 and TRBJ2-1. CDR1 and CDR2 from the germline V gene are DFQATT and SNEGSKA (reference sequence). This CDR3 has 12 amino acids. CDR3 loop: CSARVTEDEQFF.

The gene calls are TRBV29-1 and TRBJ2-5; TCRdb proposes TRBD1, but this gene call is untestable without DNA. The CDR3 spans 13 residues. Germline CDR1 SQVTM, CDR2 ANQGSEA. The CDR3 loop is CSVTGGLVETQYF. The variable domain in full, with the rest retrieved from reference TRBV29-1 and TRBJ2-5, is SAVISQKPSRDICQRGTSLTIQCQVDSQVTMMFWYRQQPGQSLTLIATANQGSEATYESGFVIDKFPISRPNLTFSTLTVSNMSPEDSSIYLCSVTGGLVETQYFGPGTRLLVL.

The chain employs TRBV6-5 and TRBJ2-1; TCRdb reports TRBD1, a call that lacks DNA to check it against. The germline V gene has CDR1 MNHEY and CDR2 SVGAGI. This CDR3 comprises 14 residues. The CDR3 loop is CASSYGAGAGSFFF.